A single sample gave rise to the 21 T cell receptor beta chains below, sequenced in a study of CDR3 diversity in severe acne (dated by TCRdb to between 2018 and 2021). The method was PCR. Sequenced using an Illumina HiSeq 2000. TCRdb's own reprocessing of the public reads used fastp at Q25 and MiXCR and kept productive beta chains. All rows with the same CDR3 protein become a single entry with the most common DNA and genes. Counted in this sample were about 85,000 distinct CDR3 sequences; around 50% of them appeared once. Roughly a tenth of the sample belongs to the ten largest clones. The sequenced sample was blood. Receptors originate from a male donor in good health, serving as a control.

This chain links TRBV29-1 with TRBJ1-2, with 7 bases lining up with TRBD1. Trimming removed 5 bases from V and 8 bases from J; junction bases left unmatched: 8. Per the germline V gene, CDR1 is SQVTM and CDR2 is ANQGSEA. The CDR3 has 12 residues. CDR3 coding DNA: TGCAGCGTTAACAGGGGAGGAGGAGGCTACACCTTC. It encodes CSVNRGGGGYTF. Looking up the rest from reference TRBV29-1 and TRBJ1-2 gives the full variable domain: SAVISQKPSRDICQRGTSLTIQCQVDSQVTMMFWYRQQPGQSLTLIATANQGSEATYESGFVIDKFPISRPNLTFSTLTVSNMSPEDSSIYLCSVNRGGGGYTFGSGTRLTVV.

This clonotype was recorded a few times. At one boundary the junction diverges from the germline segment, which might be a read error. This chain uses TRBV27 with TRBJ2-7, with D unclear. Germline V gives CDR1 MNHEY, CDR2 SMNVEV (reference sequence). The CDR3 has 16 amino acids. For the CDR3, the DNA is TGTGCCAGCAGTCCCCGTATCTCGAGGACCTCCCACGAGCAGTACTTC. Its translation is CASSPRISRTSHEQYF.

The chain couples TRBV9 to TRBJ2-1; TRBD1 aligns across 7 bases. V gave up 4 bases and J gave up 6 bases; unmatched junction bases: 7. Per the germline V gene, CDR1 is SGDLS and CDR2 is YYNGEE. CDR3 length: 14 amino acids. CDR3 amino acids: CASSPQTGSNEQFF. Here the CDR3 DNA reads TGTGCCAGCAGCCCACAGACAGGGAGCAATGAGCAGTTCTTC.

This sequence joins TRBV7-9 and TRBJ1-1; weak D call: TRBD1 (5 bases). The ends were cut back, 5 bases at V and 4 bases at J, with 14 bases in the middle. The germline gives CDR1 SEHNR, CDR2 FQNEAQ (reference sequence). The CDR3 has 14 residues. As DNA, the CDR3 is TGTGCCAGCAGCCCCCGGGAGGGGAGCACTGAAGCTTTCTTT. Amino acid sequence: CASSPREGSTEAFF.

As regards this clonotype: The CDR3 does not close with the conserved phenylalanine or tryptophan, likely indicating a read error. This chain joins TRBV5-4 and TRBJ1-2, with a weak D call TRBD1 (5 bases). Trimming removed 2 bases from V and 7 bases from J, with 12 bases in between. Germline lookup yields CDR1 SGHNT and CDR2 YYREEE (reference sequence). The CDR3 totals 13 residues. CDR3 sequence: CASSLEGARGYTL. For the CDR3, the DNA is TGTGCCAGCAGCTTAGAAGGGGCGCGTGGCTACACCTTA.

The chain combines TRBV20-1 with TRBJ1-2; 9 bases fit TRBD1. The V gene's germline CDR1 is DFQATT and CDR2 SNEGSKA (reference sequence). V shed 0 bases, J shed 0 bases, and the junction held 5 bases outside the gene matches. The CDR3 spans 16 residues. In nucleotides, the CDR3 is TGCAGTGCTAGAGACTACAGGGGGCTAGCTAACTATGGCTACACCTTC. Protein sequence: CSARDYRGLANYGYTF.

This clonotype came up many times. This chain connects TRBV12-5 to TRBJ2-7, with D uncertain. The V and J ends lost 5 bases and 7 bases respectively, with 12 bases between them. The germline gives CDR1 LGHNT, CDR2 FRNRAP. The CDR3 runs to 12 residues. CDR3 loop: CASGHPGGEQYF. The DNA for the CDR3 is TGTGCTAGTGGTCACCCTGGTGGGGAGCAGTACTTC.

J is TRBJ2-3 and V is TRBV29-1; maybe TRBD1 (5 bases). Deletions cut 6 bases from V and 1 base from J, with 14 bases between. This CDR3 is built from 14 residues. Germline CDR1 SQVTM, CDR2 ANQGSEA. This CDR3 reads CSVAHKTGTDTQYF. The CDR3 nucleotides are TGCAGCGTCGCACACAAGACAGGCACAGATACGCAGTATTTT.

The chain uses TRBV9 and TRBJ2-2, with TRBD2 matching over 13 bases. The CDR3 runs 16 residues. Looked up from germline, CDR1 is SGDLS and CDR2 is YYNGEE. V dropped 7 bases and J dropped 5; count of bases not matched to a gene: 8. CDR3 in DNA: TGTGCCAGCGCGTTATCGGGACTAGCGGGAACCGGGGAGCTGTTTTTT. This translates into CASALSGLAGTGELFF.

The CDR3 here is CASRTGTGQSNEQFF. The CDR3 DNA is TGTGCCAGCAGGACCGGGACAGGGCAGTCCAATGAGCAGTTCTTC. V usage is TRBV2 and J usage is TRBJ2-7; 9 bases are a match to TRBD1. The J call may be faulty, since TRBJ2-1 better matches the DNA end. CDR3 length: 15 residues. In germline, CDR1 is SNHLY, CDR2 FYNNEI.

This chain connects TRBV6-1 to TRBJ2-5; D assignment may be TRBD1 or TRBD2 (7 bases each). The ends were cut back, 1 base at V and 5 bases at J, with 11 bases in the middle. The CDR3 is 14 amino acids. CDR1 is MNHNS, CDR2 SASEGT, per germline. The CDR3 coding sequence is TGTGCCAGCAGTGAAGGTCAGGGGGGGGAGACCCAGTACTTC. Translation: CASSEGQGGETQYF.

Here the CDR3 DNA reads TGTGCCAGTAGGCCGGGACAGGGGTGGAACGAGCAGTACTTC. This gives the protein CASRPGQGWNEQYF. The chain is built from TRBV19 and TRBJ2-7; TRBD1 matches 10 bases. Germline loops: CDR1 LNHDA, CDR2 SQIVND (reference sequence). V was pared by 6 bases and J by 5 bases, with 7 bases of the junction left unmatched. This CDR3 is 14 amino acids long.

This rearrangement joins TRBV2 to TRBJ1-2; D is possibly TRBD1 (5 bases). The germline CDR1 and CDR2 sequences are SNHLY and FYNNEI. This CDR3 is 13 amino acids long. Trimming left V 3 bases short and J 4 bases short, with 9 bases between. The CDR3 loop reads CASSDQGSYGYTF. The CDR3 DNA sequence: TGTGCCAGCAGTGACCAGGGAAGCTATGGCTACACCTTC.

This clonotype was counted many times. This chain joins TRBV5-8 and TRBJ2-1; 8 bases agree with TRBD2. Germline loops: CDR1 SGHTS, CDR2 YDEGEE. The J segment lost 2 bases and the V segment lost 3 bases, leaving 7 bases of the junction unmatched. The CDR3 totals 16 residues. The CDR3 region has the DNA TGTGCCAGCAGCTCCACGGGACTAGTGGCCTACAATGAGCAGTTCTTC. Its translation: CASSSTGLVAYNEQFF. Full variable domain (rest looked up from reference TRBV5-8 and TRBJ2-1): EAGVTQSPTHLIKTRGQQATLRCSPISGHTSVYWYQQALGLGLQFLLWYDEGEERNRGNFPPRFSGRQFPNYSSELNVNALELEDSALYLCASSSTGLVAYNEQFFGPGTRLTVL.

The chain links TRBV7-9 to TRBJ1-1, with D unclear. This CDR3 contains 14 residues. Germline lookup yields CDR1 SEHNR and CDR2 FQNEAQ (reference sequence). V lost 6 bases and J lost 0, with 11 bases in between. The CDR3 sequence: CASSTVTMNTEAFF. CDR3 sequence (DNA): TGTGCCAGCAGTACGGTGACAATGAACACTGAAGCTTTCTTT.

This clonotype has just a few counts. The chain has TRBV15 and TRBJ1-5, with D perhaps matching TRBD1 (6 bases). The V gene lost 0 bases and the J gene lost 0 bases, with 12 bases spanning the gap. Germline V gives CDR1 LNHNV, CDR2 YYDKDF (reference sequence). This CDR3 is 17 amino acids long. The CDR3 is CATSRERDTPSNQPQHF. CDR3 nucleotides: TGTGCCACCAGCAGAGAGAGGGACACCCCTAGCAATCAGCCCCAGCATTTT.

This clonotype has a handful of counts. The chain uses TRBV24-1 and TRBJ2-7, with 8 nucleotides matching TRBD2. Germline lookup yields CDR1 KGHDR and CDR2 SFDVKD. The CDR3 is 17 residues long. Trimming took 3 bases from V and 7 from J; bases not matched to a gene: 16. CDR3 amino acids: CATSDPTEAGAGGEQYF. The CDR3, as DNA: TGTGCCACCAGTGATCCAACCGAAGCGGGAGCGGGTGGGGAGCAGTACTTC.

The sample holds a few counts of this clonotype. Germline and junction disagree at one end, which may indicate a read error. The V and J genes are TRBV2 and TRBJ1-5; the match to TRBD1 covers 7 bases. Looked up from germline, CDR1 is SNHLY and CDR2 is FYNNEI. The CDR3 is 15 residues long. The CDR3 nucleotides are TGTGCCAGCAGCACTTCAACAGGGGCCAATCAGCCTCAGCATTTT. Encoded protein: CASSTSTGANQPQHF.

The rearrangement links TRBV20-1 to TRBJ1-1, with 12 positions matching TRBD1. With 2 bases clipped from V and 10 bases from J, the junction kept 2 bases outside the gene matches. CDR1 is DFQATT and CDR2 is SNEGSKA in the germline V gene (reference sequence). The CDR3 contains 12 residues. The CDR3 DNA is TGCAGTGCTAGACGGGACAGGGGGCTAGCTTTCTTT. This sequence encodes CSARRDRGLAFF.

The CDR3 here is CASAGGVGETQYF. The DNA of the CDR3 is TGTGCCAGCGCAGGGGGAGTCGGAGAGACCCAGTACTTC. V usage is TRBV12-3 or TRBV12-4 and J usage is TRBJ2-5; 7 bases map to TRBD1. The CDR3 contains 13 residues. V lost 8 bases and J lost 4; bases outside the gene matches: 7.

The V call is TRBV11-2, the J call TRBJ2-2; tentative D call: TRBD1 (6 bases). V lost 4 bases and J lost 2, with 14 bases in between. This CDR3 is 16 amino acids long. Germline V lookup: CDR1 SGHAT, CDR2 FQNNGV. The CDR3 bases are TGTGCCAGCAGCTCCGGGCAGGGGCATAACACCGGGGAGCTGTTTTTT. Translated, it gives CASSSGQGHNTGELFF. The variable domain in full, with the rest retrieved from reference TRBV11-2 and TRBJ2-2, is EAGVAQSPRYKIIEKRQSVAFWCNPISGHATLYWYQQILGQGPKLLIQFQNNGVVDDSQLPKDRFSAERLKGVDSTLKIQPAKLEDSAVYLCASSSGQGHNTGELFFGEGSRLTVL.